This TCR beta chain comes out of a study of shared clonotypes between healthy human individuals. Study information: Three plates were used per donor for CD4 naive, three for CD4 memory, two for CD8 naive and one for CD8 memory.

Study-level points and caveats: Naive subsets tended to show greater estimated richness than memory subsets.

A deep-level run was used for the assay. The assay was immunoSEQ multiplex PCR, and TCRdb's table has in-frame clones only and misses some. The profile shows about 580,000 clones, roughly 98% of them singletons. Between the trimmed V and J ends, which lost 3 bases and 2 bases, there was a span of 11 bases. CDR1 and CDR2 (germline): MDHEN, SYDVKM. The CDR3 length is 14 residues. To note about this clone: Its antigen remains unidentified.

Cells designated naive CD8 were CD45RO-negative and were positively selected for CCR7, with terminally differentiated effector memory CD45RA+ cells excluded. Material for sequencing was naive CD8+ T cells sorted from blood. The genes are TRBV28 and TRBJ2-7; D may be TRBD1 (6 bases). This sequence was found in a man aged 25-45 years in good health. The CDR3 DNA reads TGTGCCAGCAGTTTGAGGGGGTTCACCTACGAGCAGTACTTC. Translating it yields CASSLRGFTYEQYF.